There are a few counts of the clone carrying this T cell receptor beta chain. Its antigen is still unknown. Then a second PCR, running roughly 7 to 11 cycles, was carried out with a sample-barcoded 5' primer and a J-beta primer mix. TCRdb processed the 5' RACE reads anew with MiXCR; each CDR3 protein has one entry. The sample yields around 900,000 distinct CDR3 sequences, roughly 50% seen once. This specimen belongs to a study of blood T cells in healthy people across ages. Broader study findings: Diversity figures derived from one million T cells were judged to underestimate the true value.

The CDR3 loop spans 15 amino acids. Trimming took 2 bases from V and 5 from J; bases not matched to a gene: 5. Germline-derived CDR1 and CDR2 are MNHEY and SVGEGT. PBMCs were isolated at a quantity of at least 7 million per sample. The clonotype comes from a woman aged 60-75 years in good health. The V and J genes are TRBV6-2 or TRBV6-3 and TRBJ2-3, with 9 bases that match TRBD2. Material: blood. The CDR3 reads CASSYALAGLDTQYF. In DNA form, the CDR3 reads TGTGCCAGCAGTTACGCACTAGCGGGCCTAGATACGCAGTATTTT.